This passage covers 29 T cell receptor beta chains from one sample sequenced in a study of tumor-infiltrating lymphocytes in primary liver carcinoma. Extraction also yielded germline DNA, while blood RNA was obtained from unsorted whole blood. With 500 ng total RNA as template and a constant-region primer, TCR beta cDNA was made. Sequencing libraries for TCR beta derived from three nested multiplex PCR rounds that used slightly modified ARM-PCR. Running 10 cycles apiece, the first two PCR rounds relied on TRBV1-TRBV30 forward primers together with a C-beta reverse primer. In TCRdb, the multiplex PCR reads were re-called with MiXCR into one record per CDR3 protein. This sample has some 190,000 distinct CDR3 sequences, with 50% to 75% found just once. The sequencing input was peripheral blood. Receptor source: a man in his forties with primary liver carcinoma and hepatitis B virus infection.

Remarks on this clonotype: Given a much more abundant clone one base away, this may be a read error. The chain joins TRBV29-1 to TRBJ2-1; D not certain. Trimming shortened V by 8 bases and J by 4 bases, and 9 bases separated the two germline ends. Germline assignment: CDR1 SQVTM and CDR2 ANQGSEA. This CDR3 contains 11 residues. CDR3: CSIDTYNEQFF. Here the CDR3 DNA reads TGCAGCATCGACACGTACAATGAGCAGTTCTTC.

This chain connects TRBV5-1 to TRBJ2-7, with D perhaps TRBD2 (5 bases). The length of the CDR3 is 15 residues. V gave up 4 bases and J gave up 3 bases, with 17 bases separating them. Germline V gene lookup returns CDR1 SGHRS and CDR2 YFSETQ. CDR3 in DNA: TGCGCCAGCAGCAGCGGCGGCAGTGGGAACTACGAGCAGTACTTC. It translates to CASSSGGSGNYEQYF. Using reference TRBV5-1 and TRBJ2-7 for the parts outside the CDR3, the full variable domain is KAGVTQTPRYLIKTRGQQVTLSCSPISGHRSVSWYQQTPGQGLQFLFEYFSETQRNKGNFPGRFSGRQFSNSRSEMNVSTLELGDSALYLCASSSGGSGNYEQYFGPGTRLTVT.

The chain couples TRBV19 to TRBJ1-5; TRBD1 matches at 7 bases. V gave up 6 bases and J gave up 4 bases; unmatched junction bases: 9. The CDR3 is 15 amino acids. Germline assignment: CDR1 LNHDA and CDR2 SQIVND (reference sequence). CDR3 residues: CASSDRDGGNQPQHF. The CDR3, as DNA: TGTGCCAGTAGCGACAGGGACGGGGGGAATCAGCCCCAGCATTTT.

The CDR3 reads CSVASIRLAGSYEQYF. CDR3 coding DNA: TGCAGCGTCGCATCCATTCGACTAGCGGGATCCTACGAGCAGTACTTC. V gene TRBV29-1 combines with J gene TRBJ2-7, with 11 bases identical to TRBD2. V lost 6 bases and J lost 1; bases outside the gene matches: 11. CDR1 and CDR2 (germline): SQVTM, ANQGSEA. The CDR3 is 16 amino acids.

The chain is built from TRBV11-2 and TRBJ2-3; D is possibly TRBD1 (6 bases). V was cut by 7 bases and J by 5 bases, with 19 bases left in between. There are 15 residues in the CDR3. CDR1 is SGHAT, CDR2 FQNNGV, per germline. DNA for the CDR3: TGTGCCAGCACCGTGCAAGGGGGTGTCGGAGATACGCAGTATTTT. Protein: CASTVQGGVGDTQYF.

V usage is TRBV7-2 and J usage is TRBJ1-5, with D uncertain. CDR3 size: 12 residues. The germline CDR1 and CDR2 sequences are SGHTA and FQGNSA. The ends were cut back, 2 bases at V and 7 bases at J, with 6 bases in the middle. The CDR3 DNA is TGTGCCAGCAGCTTACCGGGACAGCCCCAGCATTTT. Its protein is CASSLPGQPQHF.

As concerns this clonotype: The junction does not match germline at one end; this may be a read error. V usage is TRBV11-1 and J usage is TRBJ2-6, with D possibly matching TRBD2 (6 bases). Germline V gene lookup returns CDR1 SGHAT and CDR2 FQDESV (reference sequence). This CDR3 region has 19 residues. The DNA for the CDR3 is TGTGCCAGCAGCCCCCGGGGGAGCGGTGTTAACTCTGGGGCCTACGTCCCGACTTTC. It yields the protein CASSPRGSGVNSGAYVPTF.

The sample holds a few counts of this clonotype. A much more abundant neighbour one base away suggests this may be a read error. This chain uses TRBV4-1 with TRBJ2-7; 14 nucleotides match TRBD2. Germline V gene lookup returns CDR1 MGHRA and CDR2 YSYEKL. CDR3 length: 15 residues. The ends lost 7 bases at V and 6 bases at J; junction bases unmatched: 8. The CDR3 protein is CASNPTSGRAGEQYF. As DNA, the CDR3 is TGCGCCAGCAACCCGACTAGCGGGAGGGCGGGCGAGCAGTACTTC.

The chain joins TRBV11-1 to TRBJ2-7; D remains unclear. CDR3 length: 17 amino acids. The V gene lost 2 bases and the J gene lost 1 base, with 18 bases spanning the gap. Germline V lookup: CDR1 SGHAT, CDR2 FQDESV (reference sequence). DNA of the CDR3: TGTGCCAGCAGCTTATGGGCAGCCCGATGGGCTTCCTACGAGCAGTACTTC. Its translation is CASSLWAARWASYEQYF.

The chain links TRBV6-1 to TRBJ2-7; D is possibly TRBD1 (5 bases). V was cut by 6 bases and J by 0 bases, with 21 bases left in between. This CDR3 contains 17 residues. Germline V gene data show CDR1 as MNHNS and CDR2 as SASEGT. The CDR3: CASSPVDIPSSSYEQYF. The CDR3 nucleotides read TGTGCCAGCAGCCCCGTGGACATACCCTCCAGCTCCTACGAGCAGTACTTC.

In the case of this clonotype: An end of the junction does not agree with germline; a read error may underlie this. This chain links TRBV7-9 with TRBJ2-3; D gene ambiguous. This CDR3 has 14 amino acids. From germline, CDR1 is SEHNR and CDR2 FQNEAQ (reference sequence). Written as DNA, the CDR3 is TGCGCCAGCAGCTTAGGCGGAGAAGCAGATACGCAGTATTTT. Protein: CASSLGGEADTQYF.

The chain links TRBV12-3 or TRBV12-4 to TRBJ2-2, with 7 bases that match TRBD2. Trimming at V came to 0 bases and at J to 6 bases, leaving 7 bases not matched to a gene. The CDR3 loop spans 16 amino acids. DNA for the CDR3: TGTGCCAGCAGTTTAGCTTTGGGAGGGCCATCCGGGGAGCTGTTTTTT. Residues: CASSLALGGPSGELFF.

This clonotype was seen just once. This is likely a read error, given that the CDR3 carries no conserved phenylalanine or tryptophan at its end. The chain joins TRBV11-2 to TRBJ1-1; 7 positions agree with TRBD1. CDR1 is SGHAT and CDR2 is FQNNGV in the germline V gene. The J segment lost 10 bases and the V segment lost 0 bases, leaving 5 bases of the junction unmatched. This CDR3 is built from 13 residues. CDR3 in DNA: TGTGCCAGCAGCTTAGACAGGGGGGCTGGAGCTTTCTGT. Protein product: CASSLDRGAGAFC.

Concerning this clonotype itself: The junction and the germline gene differ at one end; a read error may be behind it. This chain joins TRBV11-3 and TRBJ2-2; D perhaps matches TRBD1 (6 bases). This CDR3 has 14 residues. Germline CDR1 is SGHNT and CDR2 is YENEEA. The CDR3 sequence is CVSSPPGEAGELFF. DNA of the CDR3: TGTGTCAGCAGCCCCCCAGGGGAAGCCGGGGAGCTGTTTTTT.

The chain is built from TRBV5-1 and TRBJ2-2, with TRBD1 matching over 8 bases. This CDR3 spans 16 amino acids. V dropped 3 bases and J dropped 1; count of bases not matched to a gene: 5. The germline V gene encodes CDR1 SGHRS and CDR2 YFSETQ. DNA for the CDR3: TGCGCCAGCAGCTACTCCGGGACAGGGAACACCGGGGAGCTGTTTTTT. Amino acid sequence: CASSYSGTGNTGELFF.

A note on this clonotype: One end of the junction varies from germline; a read error may be responsible. Here the CDR3 DNA reads TGTGCCAGCAACTTAAGCCCGGGAGGGACCTCAGGCCAGGGCTTGACCCAGTACTTC. Its protein product is CASNLSPGGTSGQGLTQYF. J is TRBJ2-5 and V is TRBV11-2; 8 bases agree with TRBD2. The CDR3 runs to 19 residues. Germline assignment: CDR1 SGHAT and CDR2 FQNNGV.

The rearrangement uses TRBV18 and TRBJ2-7, with D maybe TRBD1 (6 bases). Germline-derived CDR1 and CDR2 are KGHSH and LQKENI. The CDR3 consists of 14 residues. V dropped 3 bases and J dropped 1 base, with 10 bases sitting between them. CDR3 nucleotide sequence: TGTGCCAGCTCACCTAAGGACAGATCCTACGAGCAGTACTTC. Amino acid sequence: CASSPKDRSYEQYF.

Points on this clonotype: A junction end diverges from the germline sequence, so it may reflect a read error. The chain combines TRBV11-1 with TRBJ2-2; TRBD2 agrees at 14 bases. This CDR3 spans 17 amino acids. The germline V gene encodes CDR1 SGHAT and CDR2 FQDESV (reference sequence). CDR3: CASSLGLAGVEAGELLF. CDR3 nucleotide sequence: TGTGCCAGCAGCTTGGGACTAGCGGGAGTAGAAGCCGGGGAGCTGTTGTTT.

This clonotype was seen a handful of times. This chain uses TRBV13 with TRBJ1-6, with TRBD1 matching 7 bases. Germline V gene sequence: CDR1 PRHDT, CDR2 FYEKMQ (reference sequence). This CDR3 region has 15 residues. With 0 bases clipped from V and 4 bases from J, the junction kept 0 bases outside the gene matches. DNA of the CDR3: TGTGCCAGCAGCTTAGGGGGACAGTATAATTCACCCCTCCACTTT. Translating gives CASSLGGQYNSPLHF. Filled out from reference TRBV13 and TRBJ1-6, the complete variable domain reads AAGVIQSPRHLIKEKRETATLKCYPIPRHDTVYWYQQGPGQDPQFLISFYEKMQSDKGSIPDRFSAQQFSDYHSELNMSSLELGDSALYFCASSLGGQYNSPLHFGNGTRLTVT.

Note on this clonotype: One end of the junction fails to match germline, which may point to a read error. V usage is TRBV11-1 and J usage is TRBJ2-6; 8 nucleotides align to TRBD1. The germline V gene encodes CDR1 SGHAT and CDR2 FQDESV (reference sequence). The CDR3 loop spans 16 amino acids. The chain's CDR3 is CASSFDRGSGANILTF. Written as DNA, the CDR3 is TGTGCCAGCAGCTTCGACAGGGGCTCGGGGGCCAACATCCTGACTTTT. Supplemented by reference TRBV11-1 and TRBJ2-6, the full variable domain reads EAEVAQSPRYKITEKSQAVAFWCDPISGHATLYWYRQILGQGPELLVQFQDESVVDDSQLPKDRFSAERLKGVDSTLKIQPAELGDSAMYLCASSFDRGSGANILTFGAGSRLTVL.

The J gene is TRBJ2-3, the V gene TRBV29-1; D might be TRBD1 (6 bases). Germline assignment: CDR1 SQVTM and CDR2 ANQGSEA. Trimming took off 2 bases at V and 8 bases at J, with 11 bases between the two ends. The CDR3 sequence is 12 residues long. The CDR3 coding sequence is TGCAGCGTTGAAATGCTACAGGGTACGCAGTATTTT. Translating it yields CSVEMLQGTQYF.

As to this clonotype: A much larger clone lies one base from this, so it may be a read error. The DNA of the CDR3 is TGCGCCAGCAGCCAACGACTAGCGGGGGGTGACAATGAGCAGCTCTTC. This sequence encodes CASSQRLAGGDNEQLF. V and J are TRBV4-1 and TRBJ2-1; 13 nucleotides agree with TRBD2. The length of the CDR3 is 16 residues. Germline V gene lookup returns CDR1 MGHRA and CDR2 YSYEKL.

About this clonotype: At one end, the junction sequence differs from germline, possibly due to a read error. V usage is TRBV6-5 and J usage is TRBJ2-3, with 8 positions matching TRBD2. CDR1 and CDR2 from the germline V gene are MNHEY and SVGAGI. The length of the CDR3 is 15 residues. CDR3 DNA sequence: TGTGCCAGCAGTTACACCCTAGCGGGCACAGGTACGCAGTATTTT. Its translation is CASSYTLAGTGTQYF.

As for this clonotype: One end of the junction fails to match germline, which may point to a read error. V usage is TRBV6-5 and J usage is TRBJ1-4; D remains ambiguous. The CDR3 loop spans 15 amino acids. The V gene's germline CDR1 is MNHEY and CDR2 SVGAGI. The CDR3 reads CASSYTIGDNEKLFF. In DNA, the CDR3 is TGTGCTAGCAGTTACACGATAGGCGATAATGAAAAACTGTTTTTT.

Concerning this clonotype: Just one base apart from a much larger clone, this may be a read error. The chain recombines TRBV29-1 with TRBJ2-3, with 7 bases matching TRBD1. This CDR3 contains 13 residues. The germline gives CDR1 SQVTM, CDR2 ANQGSEA. The V segment lost 3 bases and the J segment 8 bases; nucleotides outside the gene matches: 8. The CDR3 here is CSVENRGFCTQYF. The CDR3 region has the DNA TGCAGCGTTGAGAACAGGGGTTTTTGTACGCAGTATTTT.

In regard to this clonotype: A much more abundant neighbour one base away suggests this may be a read error. This rearrangement joins TRBV6-5 to TRBJ1-6; 8 bases match TRBD1. The CDR3 has 13 residues. Germline values: CDR1 MNHEY, CDR2 SVGAGI. The CDR3 DNA sequence: TGTGTCAGCAGTTCGGACAGGGCCTCACCCCTCCACTTT. This gives the protein CVSSSDRASPLHF.

The sample holds a few counts of this clonotype. This chain links TRBV6-1 with TRBJ1-5; possibly TRBD1 for D (5 bases). The CDR3 has 15 residues. V dropped 6 bases and J dropped 3 bases, with 15 bases sitting between them. Germline values: CDR1 MNHNS, CDR2 SASEGT. The DNA for the CDR3 is TGTGCCAGCAGAGAAAGCAGGGAGGCCAATCAGCCCCAGCATTTT. This gives the protein CASRESREANQPQHF.

The chain combines TRBV11-2 with TRBJ2-1; 8 bases fit TRBD2. V shed 1 base and J 8 bases; nucleotides not matched to a gene: 7. The germline V gene encodes CDR1 SGHAT and CDR2 FQNNGV. The CDR3 totals 15 residues. The CDR3 sequence: CASSLVGGRIYEQFF. CDR3 coding DNA: TGTGCCAGCAGCTTAGTGGGCGGGAGGATCTATGAGCAGTTCTTC.

The CDR3 here is CASSHQGGETQYF. The CDR3 DNA follows: TGTGCCAGCAGTCATCAGGGCGGGGAGACCCAGTACTTC. This chain connects TRBV6-2 or TRBV6-3 to TRBJ2-5, with D perhaps being TRBD1 or TRBD2 (5 bases each). The CDR3 runs 13 residues. Deletions cut 5 bases from V and 5 bases from J, with 12 bases between. The germline gives CDR1 MNHEY, CDR2 SVGEGT.